This T cell receptor (beta chain) was recovered during a study of T-cell memory formation after mild COVID-19. General observations from the study: The finding that pre-infection memory included some responding clones suggested that cross-reactive memory joined. Clones shrinking from day 15 to 85 showed even CD4/CD8 mixes; later expanders tilted CD4+.

MiXCR, applied by TCRdb to the 5' RACE reads, yields one record per CDR3 protein. The data contain roughly 150,000 distinct CDR3 sequences, roughly 13% of them seen just once; the ten biggest clones take up 2.5% to 3.5%. As for this clonotype: The antigen remains unidentified.

Trimming removed 3 bases from V and 8 bases from J; junction bases left unmatched: 6. The germline V gene encodes CDR1 MNHEY and CDR2 SVGEGT. The CDR3 spans 13 residues. Material for sequencing was PBMCs or a T cell subset sorted from them (not recorded which). The chain links TRBV6-2 or TRBV6-3 to TRBJ1-1; 7 bases map to TRBD1. The receptor's source is a man younger than 35 who had mild COVID-19 (a few samples of this study predate the infection). Cell type and time point are not known. The CDR3 sequence is CASSYKGQNEAFF. The CDR3 DNA reads TGTGCCAGCAGTTATAAGGGACAGAACGAAGCTTTCTTT.